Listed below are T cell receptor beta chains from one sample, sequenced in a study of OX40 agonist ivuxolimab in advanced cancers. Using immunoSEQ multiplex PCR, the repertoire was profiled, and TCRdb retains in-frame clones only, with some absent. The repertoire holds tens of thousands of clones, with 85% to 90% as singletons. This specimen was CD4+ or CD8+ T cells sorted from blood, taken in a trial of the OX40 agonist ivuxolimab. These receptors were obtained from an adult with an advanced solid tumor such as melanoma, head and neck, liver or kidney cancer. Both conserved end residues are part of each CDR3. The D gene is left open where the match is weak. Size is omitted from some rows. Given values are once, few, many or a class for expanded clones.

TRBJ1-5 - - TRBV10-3 TGTGCCATCAGTGAGAGTGGGGGAAGGGGGGTAAATGAGCCCCAGCATTTT CAISESGGRGVNEPQHF
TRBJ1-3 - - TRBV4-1 TGCGCCAGCAGCCAAGAACGGATAGGCTCTGGAAACACCATATATTTT CASSQERIGSGNTIYF
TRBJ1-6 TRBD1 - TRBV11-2 TGTGCCAGCAGCGCACAGGGGAATAATAATTCACCCCTCCACTTT CASSAQGNNNSPLHF
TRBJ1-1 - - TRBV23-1 TGCGCCAGCAGTCCGACAAGGGACACTGAAGCTTTCTTT CASSPTRDTEAFF
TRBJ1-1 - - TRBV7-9 TGTGCCAGCAGCCCACCCATGAACACTGAAGCTTTCTTT CASSPPMNTEAFF
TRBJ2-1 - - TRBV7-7 TGTGCTAGCAGCTTACAACCCTTCGGGAGCATCGACAATGAGCAGTTCTTC CASSLQPFGSIDNEQFF
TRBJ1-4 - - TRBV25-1 TGTGCCAGCAGCCTACGCGGAGCCAGCTTTGCAACTAATGAAAAACTGTTTTTT CASSLRGASFATNEKLFF
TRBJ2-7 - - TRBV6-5 TGTGCCAGCAGCCTAGGCATGGATTCCTACGAGCAGTACTTC CASSLGMDSYEQYF
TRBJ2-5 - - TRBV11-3 TGTGCCAGCAGCAGCAGAGCCGGGACGGCCAAAGAGACCCAGTACTTC CASSSRAGTAKETQYF
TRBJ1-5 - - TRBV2 TGTGCCAGCAGTTCTGACAGCAATCAGCCCCAGCATTTT CASSSDSNQPQHF
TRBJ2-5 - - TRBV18 TGTGCCAGCTCACCAGAGGTAGCGTTAGAGACCCAGTACTTC CASSPEVALETQYF
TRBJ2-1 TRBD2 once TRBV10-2 TGCGCCAGCAGTACAGGACTAGCGGGAGCCGGGAATGAGCAGTTCTTC CASSTGLAGAGNEQFF